These 25 T cell receptor beta chains were sequenced from one sample in a study of T cell responses to AZD1222 COVID-19 vaccine. Repertoires were generated with immunoSEQ multiplex PCR, while TCRdb's copy carries only in-frame clones and drops some. This sample has some 180,000 clones, with 87% found just once. Sequencing used peripheral blood, obtained 28 days after the second AZD1222 dose. These receptors all stem from an adult who received the AZD1222 COVID-19 vaccine.

CDR3 protein: CAWSVDHTDTQYF. The CDR3 DNA reads as TGTGCCTGGAGTGTCGACCACACAGATACGCAGTATTTT. The chain employs TRBV30 and TRBJ2-3; D is unclear. Germline assignment: CDR1 GTSNPN and CDR2 SVGIG (reference sequence). Trimming cost V 0 bases and J 2 bases, with 6 bases left between them. The CDR3 has 13 residues. Supplemented by reference TRBV30 and TRBJ2-3, the full variable domain reads SQTIHQWPATLVQPVGSPLSLECTVEGTSNPNLYWYRQAAGRGLQLLFYSVGIGQISSEVPQNLSASRPQDRQFILSSKKLLLSDSGFYLCAWSVDHTDTQYFGPGTRLTVL.

This clone was recorded a few times. The CDR3 DNA reads TGCAGCGTTGGACGGGTGGCGAACACCGGGGAGCTGTTTTTT. It yields the protein CSVGRVANTGELFF. The V gene is TRBV29-1, the J gene TRBJ2-2, with D hard to call. The CDR3 is made up of 14 amino acids. V lost 4 bases and J 0 bases, leaving 9 bases between the germline ends. CDR1 is SQVTM and CDR2 is ANQGSEA in the germline V gene.

The chain's CDR3 is CASSMDILYGNTIYF. The CDR3, as DNA: TGTGCCAGCAGCATGGACATCTTATACGGAAACACCATATATTTT. The genes are TRBV7-2 and TRBJ1-3, with a possible D match to TRBD1 (5 bases). Germline loops: CDR1 SGHTA, CDR2 FQGNSA. Trimming took 5 bases from V and 4 from J, leaving 15 bases between them. The CDR3 is 15 residues long.

This clone appeared a single time. The chain is built from TRBV12-3 or TRBV12-4 and TRBJ2-7; D uncertain. Trimming stripped 1 base from V and 6 bases from J, with 4 bases between. This CDR3 is built from 11 residues. The CDR3 sequence is CASSLGSEQYF. As DNA, the CDR3 is TGTGCCAGCAGTTTAGGCAGCGAGCAGTACTTC.

The V gene is TRBV7-9, the J gene TRBJ1-2; 9 positions match TRBD1. The V gene end was trimmed by 5 bases and the J gene end by 3 bases; junction bases not matched to a gene: 7. CDR3 length equals 15 residues. Germline V gene sequence: CDR1 SEHNR, CDR2 FQNEAQ (reference sequence). CDR3 sequence reads: CASSPPRDRDYGYTF. The DNA of the CDR3 is TGTGCCAGCAGCCCCCCCCGGGACAGGGACTATGGCTACACCTTC.

This chain links TRBV2 with TRBJ1-1, with D possibly TRBD1 on 5 matching bases. The V gene's germline CDR1 is SNHLY and CDR2 FYNNEI. CDR3 length: 14 residues. Trimming removed 7 bases at V and 5 bases at J, with 17 bases between. The chain's CDR3 is CASTHDPKGTEAFF. DNA of the CDR3: TGTGCCAGCACTCATGACCCTAAGGGGACTGAAGCTTTCTTT.

The chain links TRBV6-2 or TRBV6-3 to TRBJ2-6, with TRBD1 as a possible D gene (6 bases). In germline, CDR1 is MNHEY, CDR2 SVGEGT. V was trimmed by 3 bases and J by 4 bases, leaving 22 bases between them. The CDR3 is 19 amino acids. The CDR3 DNA is TGTGCCAGCAGTTATAAAGGGGGTACCGGTAGGATGGGGGCCAACGTCCTGACTTTC. Encoded protein: CASSYKGGTGRMGANVLTF.

The chain carries TRBV14 and TRBJ2-7, with D possibly TRBD1 on 6 matching bases. The CDR3 runs to 15 residues. The V end lost 0 bases, the J end lost 4 bases, and 13 bases lay between the germline ends. Germline V gene data show CDR1 as SGHDN and CDR2 as FVKESK. In DNA form, the CDR3 reads TGTGCCAGCAGCCAAGATTACGGGACAAGTTACGAGCAGTACTTC. Translation gives CASSQDYGTSYEQYF.

This clone turned up a few times. J is TRBJ2-2 and V is TRBV10-3; 8 bases are shared with TRBD2. V gave up 3 bases and J gave up 3 bases; unmatched junction bases: 12. Germline V gives CDR1 ENHRY, CDR2 SYGVKD. This CDR3 spans 18 amino acids. In nucleotides, the CDR3 is TGTGCCATCAGTGATGCCCCAGGAAGAGCGGGGGACACCGGGGAGCTGTTTTTT. Its protein product is CAISDAPGRAGDTGELFF.

The chain joins TRBV4-2 to TRBJ2-6, with D possibly called TRBD1 or TRBD2 (5 bases each). V lost 7 bases to trimming and J lost 4 bases, with 20 bases between them. Germline CDR1 and CDR2: LGHNA and YNFKEQ. The CDR3 contains 17 residues. The CDR3 nucleotides read TGTGCCAGCAACTCTCCGGGGCCCTCTCTAGGGGCCAACGTCCTGACTTTC. This gives the protein CASNSPGPSLGANVLTF.

V gene TRBV4-1 combines with J gene TRBJ1-3; D ambiguous. The germline V gene encodes CDR1 MGHRA and CDR2 YSYEKL. Trimming stripped 0 bases from V and 0 bases from J, with 9 bases between. This CDR3 comprises 16 residues. The CDR3 loop reads CASSQDGPISGNTIYF. CDR3 coding DNA: TGCGCCAGCAGCCAAGATGGGCCGATCTCTGGAAACACCATATATTTT.

The genes are TRBV7-7 and TRBJ1-1; D unclear. Germline CDR1 reads SSHAT; CDR2 reads FNYEAQ (reference sequence). The CDR3 has 13 amino acids. V shed 1 base and J shed 4 bases, with 7 bases lying between them. CDR3 amino acids: CASSLGEGTEAFF. In nucleotides, the CDR3 is TGTGCCAGCAGCTTAGGGGAGGGCACTGAAGCTTTCTTT. The full variable domain, rest sourced from reference TRBV7-7 and TRBJ1-1, is GAGVSQSPRYKVTKRGQDVTLRCDPISSHATLYWYQQALGQGPEFLTYFNYEAQPDKSGLPSDRFSAERPEGSISTLTIQRTEQRDSAMYRCASSLGEGTEAFFGQGTRLTVV.

The chain combines TRBV29-1 with TRBJ2-1; a weak D match, TRBD1 (6 bases). CDR1 and CDR2 from the germline V gene are SQVTM and ANQGSEA. V lost 8 bases and J lost 10, with 21 bases in between. This CDR3 contains 13 residues. CDR3 residues: CSTPWQGWEEQFF. The CDR3 DNA reads TGCAGCACTCCCTGGCAGGGGTGGGAGGAGCAGTTCTTC.

This chain uses TRBV4-3 with TRBJ2-5, with 7 nucleotides matching TRBD1. The CDR3 is 14 amino acids. The V gene end was trimmed by 4 bases and the J gene end by 2 bases; junction bases not matched to a gene: 4. From germline, CDR1 is LGHNA and CDR2 YSLEER. In DNA form, the CDR3 reads TGCGCCAGCAGCCGACAGACAGGGCAAGAGACCCAGTACTTC. This encodes CASSRQTGQETQYF.

The chain combines TRBV5-4 with TRBJ2-1, with D tentatively TRBD1 (5 bases). The CDR3 runs to 13 residues. From germline, CDR1 is SGHNT and CDR2 YYREEE (reference sequence). V shed 2 bases and J shed 5 bases, with 8 bases lying between them. For the CDR3, the DNA is TGTGCCAGCAGCTTACAGGCTCACAATGAGCAGTTCTTC. This gives the protein CASSLQAHNEQFF.

The chain is built from TRBV2 and TRBJ1-1; 9 bases match TRBD1. V dropped 4 bases and J dropped 1; count of bases not matched to a gene: 7. Germline values: CDR1 SNHLY, CDR2 FYNNEI. The length of the CDR3 is 16 residues. This chain's CDR3 is CASSVPGQGTNTEAFF. The CDR3 DNA sequence: TGTGCCAGCAGTGTGCCGGGACAGGGTACGAACACTGAAGCTTTCTTT.

The chain is built from TRBV18 and TRBJ2-5; D remains unclear. V lost 2 bases and J 2 bases, leaving 6 bases between the germline ends. Looked up from germline, CDR1 is KGHSH and CDR2 is LQKENI. This CDR3 spans 13 amino acids. This chain's CDR3 is CASSPSGQETQYF. CDR3 in DNA: TGTGCCAGCTCACCATCGGGTCAAGAGACCCAGTACTTC.

The chain employs TRBV6-2 or TRBV6-3 and TRBJ1-3; possible D gene TRBD1, 5 bases. The germline V gene has CDR1 MNHEY and CDR2 SVGEGT. V was cut by 5 bases and J by 2 bases, with 16 bases left in between. The CDR3 totals 16 residues. The CDR3 DNA sequence: TGTGCCAGCAGTGATCCGGGACCTCAAGCTGGAAACACCATATATTTT. The encoded protein is CASSDPGPQAGNTIYF.

The J gene is TRBJ2-2, the V gene TRBV7-9; D might be TRBD2 (6 bases). This CDR3 has 16 amino acids. Germline lookup yields CDR1 SEHNR and CDR2 FQNEAQ (reference sequence). The V end was cut by 5 bases, the J end by 1 base, with 14 bases between. CDR3 sequence reads: CASSPPGLENTGELFF. For the CDR3, the DNA is TGTGCCAGCAGCCCTCCGGGACTCGAGAACACCGGGGAGCTGTTTTTT.

In its sample, this clone was seen once. This chain connects TRBV15 to TRBJ1-2; tentative D call: TRBD1 (5 bases). CDR1 and CDR2 from the germline V gene are LNHNV and YYDKDF (reference sequence). V lost 0 bases to trimming and J lost 3 bases, with 14 bases between them. The CDR3 contains 16 residues. This CDR3 is CATSRDPPRVDYGYTF. The DNA for the CDR3 is TGTGCCACCAGCAGAGATCCCCCCAGGGTTGACTATGGCTACACCTTC.

Only a few counts were recorded for this clone. The rearrangement uses TRBV18 and TRBJ2-2; the match to TRBD2 covers 8 bases. Unmatched junction bases numbered 6, after V lost 8 bases and J lost 1 base. The CDR3 is made up of 15 amino acids. Germline-derived CDR1 and CDR2 are KGHSH and LQKENI. CDR3 nucleotides: TGTGCCAGCCCTCGGGGGGGCAGGAACACCGGGGAGCTGTTTTTT. It translates to CASPRGGRNTGELFF.

V usage is TRBV11-2 and J usage is TRBJ1-2; TRBD1 is a possible D gene (6 bases). The CDR3 is made up of 12 amino acids. CDR1 is SGHAT, CDR2 FQNNGV, per germline. V lost 4 bases, J lost 6 bases, and 9 bases lay in between. CDR3 in amino acids: CASSSEGDGYTF. Written as DNA, the CDR3 is TGTGCCAGCAGCTCCGAGGGGGATGGCTACACCTTC.

The chain is built from TRBV19 and TRBJ2-2; 9 bases line up with TRBD1. From germline, CDR1 is LNHDA and CDR2 SQIVND (reference sequence). Germline trimming cut 10 bases from V and 4 bases from J; bases unmatched to any gene: 13. The CDR3 has 16 amino acids. This CDR3 reads CATSIGDRAGTGELFF. Written as DNA, the CDR3 is TGTGCCACCAGCATTGGGGACAGGGCTGGCACCGGGGAGCTGTTTTTT.

The V call is TRBV9, the J call TRBJ2-7; TRBD2 agrees at 11 bases. The V segment lost 2 bases and the J segment 5 bases; nucleotides outside the gene matches: 15. CDR3 length: 18 amino acids. Germline lookup yields CDR1 SGDLS and CDR2 YYNGEE. The CDR3 nucleotides read TGTGCCAGCAGCGTCGGCCTAGCGGGGGGCCGGGGGGGCGACGAGCAGTACTTC. Translated, it gives CASSVGLAGGRGGDEQYF.

The chain employs TRBV3-1 (or the pseudogene TRBV3-2) and TRBJ1-4; D unresolved. Trimming pared 1 base from V and 8 bases from J, leaving 8 bases between. The CDR3 length is 13 residues. Germline V gene sequence: CDR1 LGHDT, CDR2 YNNKEL (reference sequence). The CDR3 DNA reads as TGTGCCAGCAGCCAAGGGGCCGTGGAAAAACTGTTTTTT. This sequence encodes CASSQGAVEKLFF.